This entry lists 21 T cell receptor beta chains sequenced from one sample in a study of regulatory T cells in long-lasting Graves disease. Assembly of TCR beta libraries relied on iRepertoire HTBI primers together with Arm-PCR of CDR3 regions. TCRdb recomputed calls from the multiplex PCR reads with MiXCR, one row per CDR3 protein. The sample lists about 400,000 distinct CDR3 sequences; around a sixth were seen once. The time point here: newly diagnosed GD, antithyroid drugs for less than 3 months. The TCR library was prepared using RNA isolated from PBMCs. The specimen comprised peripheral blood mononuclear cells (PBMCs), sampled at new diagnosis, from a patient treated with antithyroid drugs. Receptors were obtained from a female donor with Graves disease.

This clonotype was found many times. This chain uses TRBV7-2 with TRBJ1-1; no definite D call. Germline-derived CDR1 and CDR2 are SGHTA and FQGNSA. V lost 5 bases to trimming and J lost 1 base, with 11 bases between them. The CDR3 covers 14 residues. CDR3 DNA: TGTGCCAGCAGCCCCACACTAGGGAACACTGAAGCTTTCTTT. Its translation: CASSPTLGNTEAFF.

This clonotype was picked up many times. The CDR3 spells CASSLEGGRGRETQYF. The CDR3 nucleotides read TGTGCCAGCAGTTTAGAAGGCGGGAGGGGACGAGAGACCCAGTACTTC. The V and J genes are TRBV12-3 or TRBV12-4 and TRBJ2-5; 9 bases match TRBD2. This CDR3 is built from 16 residues. The V and J ends lost 1 base and 4 bases, in that order; junction bases with no gene match: 7.

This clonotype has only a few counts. CDR3 sequence reads: CASSASTGGTDTQYF. CDR3 bases: TGTGCCAGCAGCGCCTCGACAGGGGGCACAGATACGCAGTATTTT. The chain employs TRBV9 and TRBJ2-3, with 8 positions matching TRBD1. The length of the CDR3 is 15 residues. Germline loops: CDR1 SGDLS, CDR2 YYNGEE. The V and J ends lost 3 bases and 1 base, in that order; junction bases with no gene match: 4. Using reference TRBV9 and TRBJ2-3 for the parts outside the CDR3, the full variable domain is DSGVTQTPKHLITATGQRVTLRCSPRSGDLSVYWYQQSLDQGLQFLIQYYNGEERAKGNILERFSAQQFPDLHSELNLSSLELGDSALYFCASSASTGGTDTQYFGPGTRLTVL.

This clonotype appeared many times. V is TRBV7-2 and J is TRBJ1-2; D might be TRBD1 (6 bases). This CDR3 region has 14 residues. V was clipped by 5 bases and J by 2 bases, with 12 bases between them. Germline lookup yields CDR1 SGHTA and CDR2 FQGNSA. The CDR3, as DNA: TGTGCCAGCAGCCCGCAGGGGAAAAACTATGGCTACACCTTC. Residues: CASSPQGKNYGYTF.

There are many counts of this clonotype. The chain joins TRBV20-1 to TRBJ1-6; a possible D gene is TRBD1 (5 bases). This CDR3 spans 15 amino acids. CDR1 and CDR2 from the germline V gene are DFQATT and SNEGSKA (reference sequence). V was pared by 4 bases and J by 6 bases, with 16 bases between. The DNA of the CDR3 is TGCAGTGCTATTTCCGGGACGGGGACTAATTCACCCCTCCACTTT. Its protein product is CSAISGTGTNSPLHF.

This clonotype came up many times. The CDR3 protein is CASSSTAVEQYF. The CDR3 DNA is TGTGCCAGCAGCTCGACGGCTGTCGAGCAGTACTTC. The chain combines TRBV7-9 with TRBJ2-7, with D hard to call. The CDR3 spans 12 residues. The V gene's germline CDR1 is SEHNR and CDR2 FQNEAQ (reference sequence). V was cut by 4 bases and J by 6 bases, with 10 bases left in between. The full variable domain, with the rest looked up from reference TRBV7-9 and TRBJ2-7, is DTGVSQNPRHKITKRGQNVTFRCDPISEHNRLYWYRQTLGQGPEFLTYFQNEAQLEKSRLLSDRFSAERPKGSFSTLEIQRTEQGDSAMYLCASSSTAVEQYFGPGTRLTVT.

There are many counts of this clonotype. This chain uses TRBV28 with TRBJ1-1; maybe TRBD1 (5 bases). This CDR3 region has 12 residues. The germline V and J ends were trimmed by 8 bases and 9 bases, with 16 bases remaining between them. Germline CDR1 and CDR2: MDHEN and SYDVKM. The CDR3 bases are TGTGCCAGCTCAATCCGGGGGACTCAAGCTTTCTTT. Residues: CASSIRGTQAFF.

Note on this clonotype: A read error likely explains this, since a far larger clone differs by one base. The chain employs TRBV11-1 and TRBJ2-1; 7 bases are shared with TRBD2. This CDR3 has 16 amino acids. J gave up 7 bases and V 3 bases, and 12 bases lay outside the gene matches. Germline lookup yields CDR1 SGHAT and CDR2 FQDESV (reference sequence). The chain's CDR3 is CASSLGSAGVKNEQFF. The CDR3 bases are TGTGCCAGCAGCTTGGGGTCCGCGGGAGTAAAGAATGAGCAGTTCTTC.

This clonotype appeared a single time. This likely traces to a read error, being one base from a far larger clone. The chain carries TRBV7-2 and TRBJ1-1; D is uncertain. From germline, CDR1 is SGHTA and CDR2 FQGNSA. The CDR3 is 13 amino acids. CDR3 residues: CACSLNGNTEAFF. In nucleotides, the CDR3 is TGTGCCTGCAGCTTAAACGGAAACACTGAAGCTTTCTTT.

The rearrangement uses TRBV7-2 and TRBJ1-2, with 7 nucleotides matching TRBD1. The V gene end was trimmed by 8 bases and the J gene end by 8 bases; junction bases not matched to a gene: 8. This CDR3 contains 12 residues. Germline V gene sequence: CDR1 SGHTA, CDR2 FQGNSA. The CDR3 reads CASQGQGGGYTF. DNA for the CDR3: TGTGCCAGCCAGGGCCAGGGGGGGGGCTACACCTTC.

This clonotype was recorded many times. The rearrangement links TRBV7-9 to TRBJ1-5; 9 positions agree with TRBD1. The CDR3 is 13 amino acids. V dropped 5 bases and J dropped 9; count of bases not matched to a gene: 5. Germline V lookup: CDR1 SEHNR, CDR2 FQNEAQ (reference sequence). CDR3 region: CASSTGGWGPQHF. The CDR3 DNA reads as TGTGCCAGCAGCACAGGGGGCTGGGGGCCCCAGCATTTT.

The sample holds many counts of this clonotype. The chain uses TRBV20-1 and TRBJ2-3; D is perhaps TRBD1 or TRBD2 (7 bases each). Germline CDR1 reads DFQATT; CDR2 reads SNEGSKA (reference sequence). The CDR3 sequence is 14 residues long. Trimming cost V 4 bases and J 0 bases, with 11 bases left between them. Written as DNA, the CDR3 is TGCAGTGCTATCCAGGGGGGGAGCACAGATACGCAGTATTTT. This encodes CSAIQGGSTDTQYF.

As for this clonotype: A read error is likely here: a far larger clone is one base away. The CDR3 is CASSSTGGKNTIYF. CDR3 sequence (DNA): TGTGCCAGCAGCAGTACAGGGGGCAAAAACACCATATATTTT. V usage is TRBV11-1 and J usage is TRBJ1-3; 9 bases line up with TRBD1. The CDR3 extends over 14 amino acids. Germline values: CDR1 SGHAT, CDR2 FQDESV (reference sequence). V lost 5 bases, J lost 6 bases, and 5 bases stayed unmatched. Full variable domain (outside the CDR3, taken from reference TRBV11-1 and TRBJ1-3): EAEVAQSPRYKITEKSQAVAFWCDPISGHATLYWYRQILGQGPELLVQFQDESVVDDSQLPKDRFSAERLKGVDSTLKIQPAELGDSAMYLCASSSTGGKNTIYFGEGSWLTVV.

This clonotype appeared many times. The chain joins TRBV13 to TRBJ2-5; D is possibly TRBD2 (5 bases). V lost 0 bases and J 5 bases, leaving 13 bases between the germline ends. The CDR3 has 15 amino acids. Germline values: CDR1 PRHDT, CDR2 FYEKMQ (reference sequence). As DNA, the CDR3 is TGTGCCAGCAGCTTAGGGGTGGAACCGGGGGAGACCCAGTACTTC. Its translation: CASSLGVEPGETQYF.

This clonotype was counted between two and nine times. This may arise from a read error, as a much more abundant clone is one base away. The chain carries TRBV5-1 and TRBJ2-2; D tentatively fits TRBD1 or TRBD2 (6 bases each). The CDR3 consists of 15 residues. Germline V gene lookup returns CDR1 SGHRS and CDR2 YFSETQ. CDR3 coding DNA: TGCGCCAGCAGCCGGGGGCAGGGGAGCACCGGGGGGCTGTTTTTT. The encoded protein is CASSRGQGSTGGLFF.

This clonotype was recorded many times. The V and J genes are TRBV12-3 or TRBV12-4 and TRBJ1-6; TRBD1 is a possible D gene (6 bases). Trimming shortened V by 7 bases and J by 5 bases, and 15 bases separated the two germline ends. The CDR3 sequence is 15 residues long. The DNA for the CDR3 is TGTGCCAGCATCGCAGGGGAGATGGATAATTCACCCCTCCACTTT. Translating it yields CASIAGEMDNSPLHF.

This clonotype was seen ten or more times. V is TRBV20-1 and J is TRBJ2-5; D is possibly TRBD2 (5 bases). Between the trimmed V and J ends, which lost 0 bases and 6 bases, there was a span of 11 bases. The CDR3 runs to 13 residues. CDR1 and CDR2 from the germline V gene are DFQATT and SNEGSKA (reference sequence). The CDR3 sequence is CSARDGVAKTQYF. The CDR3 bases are TGCAGTGCTAGAGACGGTGTAGCGAAGACCCAGTACTTC.

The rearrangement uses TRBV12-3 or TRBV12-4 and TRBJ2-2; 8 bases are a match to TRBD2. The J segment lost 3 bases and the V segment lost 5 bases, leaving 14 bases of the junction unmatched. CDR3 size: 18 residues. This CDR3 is CASSPHRASGLDTGELFF. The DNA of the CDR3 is TGTGCCAGCAGTCCACATAGAGCTAGCGGGCTCGACACCGGGGAGCTGTTTTTT.

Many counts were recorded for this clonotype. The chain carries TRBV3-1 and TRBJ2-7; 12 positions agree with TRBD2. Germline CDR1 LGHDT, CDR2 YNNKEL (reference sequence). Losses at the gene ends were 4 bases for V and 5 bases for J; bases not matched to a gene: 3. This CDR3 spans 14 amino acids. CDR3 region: CASSPSGGAHEQYF. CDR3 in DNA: TGTGCCAGCAGCCCTAGCGGGGGGGCGCACGAGCAGTACTTC.

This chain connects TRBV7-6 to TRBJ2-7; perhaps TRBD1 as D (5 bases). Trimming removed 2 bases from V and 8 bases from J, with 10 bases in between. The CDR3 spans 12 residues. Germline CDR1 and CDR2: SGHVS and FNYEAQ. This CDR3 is CASSLQGRKQYF. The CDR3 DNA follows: TGTGCCAGCAGCTTACAGGGTCGAAAGCAGTACTTC.

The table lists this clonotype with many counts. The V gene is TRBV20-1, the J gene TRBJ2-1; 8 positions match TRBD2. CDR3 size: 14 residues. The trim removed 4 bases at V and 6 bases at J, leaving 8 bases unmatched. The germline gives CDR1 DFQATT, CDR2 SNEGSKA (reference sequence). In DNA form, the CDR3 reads TGCAGTGCTAATGGTCTAGCGGGCCTCAATGAGCAGTTCTTC. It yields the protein CSANGLAGLNEQFF.